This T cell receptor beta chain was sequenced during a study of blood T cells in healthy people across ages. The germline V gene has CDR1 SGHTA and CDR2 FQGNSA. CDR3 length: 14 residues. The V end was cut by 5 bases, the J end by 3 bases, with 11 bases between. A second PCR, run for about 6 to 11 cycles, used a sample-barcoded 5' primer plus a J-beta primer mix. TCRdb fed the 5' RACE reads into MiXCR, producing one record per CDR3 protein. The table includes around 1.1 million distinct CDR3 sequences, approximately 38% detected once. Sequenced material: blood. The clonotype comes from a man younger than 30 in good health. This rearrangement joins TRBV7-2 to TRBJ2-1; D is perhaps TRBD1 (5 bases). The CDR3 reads CASSGDSFYNEQFF. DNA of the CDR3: TGTGCCAGCAGCGGTGACAGTTTCTACAATGAGCAGTTCTTC.